This T cell receptor beta chain appears in the sequencing data of a study of cytomegalovirus exposure and HLA in healthy donors. Overall study context: Later, an analysis reported that the 120 or so validation repertoires had used the same platform as the approximately 720 first-cohort repertoires.

Assay: immunoSEQ multiplex PCR; the TCRdb copy retains only in-frame clones and omits some. The sample lists around 350,000 clones, roughly 89% occurring once. Study observations and caveats: CMV antigen specificity of three CMV-associated chains was confirmed in vitro. Rarity characterized most TCR sequences, yet some public TCRs appeared in many donors.

The CDR3 runs 14 residues. Germline V gene data show CDR1 as MNHEY and CDR2 as SVGAGI. J was trimmed by 7 bases and V by 5 bases; bases with no gene match: 9. In the case of this clone: Its cognate antigen is unknown.

The TCR comes from a woman aged 18-30 years in good health and CMV-seronegative. The chain combines TRBV6-5 with TRBJ2-5; 8 bases match TRBD1. The sequencing sample was made of PBMCs. DNA of the CDR3: TGTGCCAGCAGTCCGACAGGGGTTGAAGGGACCCAGTACTTC. This gives the protein CASSPTGVEGTQYF.